This TCR beta chain was observed in a study of shared clonotypes between healthy human individuals. The CDR3 is made up of 15 amino acids. Germline values: CDR1 SGHTA, CDR2 FQGNSA. V lost 3 bases and J lost 3, with 11 bases in between. The method was immunoSEQ multiplex PCR; TCRdb's version includes in-frame clones alone and lacks a portion of them. The table includes some 2,000,000 clones, 95% detected once. The origin of this receptor is a young man in good health. The chain has TRBV7-2 and TRBJ1-4; D is perhaps TRBD1 (6 bases). Sequences were obtained from naive CD4+ T cells sorted from blood. As for subset: CD45RA+ positively selected. The CDR3 here is CASSFTGRANEKLFF. Here the CDR3 DNA reads TGTGCCAGCAGCTTTACAGGGAGGGCTAATGAAAAACTGTTTTTT.